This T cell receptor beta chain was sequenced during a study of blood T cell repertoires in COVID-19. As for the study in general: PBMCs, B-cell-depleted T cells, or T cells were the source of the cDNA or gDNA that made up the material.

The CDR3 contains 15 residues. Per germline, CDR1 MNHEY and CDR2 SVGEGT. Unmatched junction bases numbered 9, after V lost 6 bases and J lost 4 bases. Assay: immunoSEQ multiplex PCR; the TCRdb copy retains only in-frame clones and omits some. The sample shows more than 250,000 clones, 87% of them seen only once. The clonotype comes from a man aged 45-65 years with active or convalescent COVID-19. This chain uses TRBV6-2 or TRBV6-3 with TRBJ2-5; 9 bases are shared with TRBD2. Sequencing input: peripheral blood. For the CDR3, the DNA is TGTGCCAGCAGCCAGGGACTAGCAGGGGGAGAGACCCAGTACTTC. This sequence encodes CASSQGLAGGETQYF.